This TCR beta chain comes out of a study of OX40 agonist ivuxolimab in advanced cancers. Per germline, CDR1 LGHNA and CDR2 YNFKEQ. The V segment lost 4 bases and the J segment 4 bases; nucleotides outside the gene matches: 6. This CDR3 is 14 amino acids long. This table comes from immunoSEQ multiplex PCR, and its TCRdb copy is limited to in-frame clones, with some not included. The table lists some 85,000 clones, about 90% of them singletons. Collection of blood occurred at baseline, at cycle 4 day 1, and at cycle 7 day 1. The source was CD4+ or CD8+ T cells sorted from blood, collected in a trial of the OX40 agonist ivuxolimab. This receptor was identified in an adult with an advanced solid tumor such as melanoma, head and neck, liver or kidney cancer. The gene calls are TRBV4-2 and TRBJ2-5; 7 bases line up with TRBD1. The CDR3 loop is CASSRGQAGETQYF. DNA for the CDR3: TGTGCCAGCAGCCGCGGACAGGCGGGAGAGACCCAGTACTTC.